The next 17 T cell receptor beta chains were all read from a single sample in a study of T cell repertoires in ileal Crohn's disease (dated by TCRdb to between 2018 and 2020). The library was built by means of the immunoSEQ multiplex PCR assay. Held by TCRdb, this immuneACCESS table contains in-frame sequences only and omits some clones. Under half of the omission traces to an unresolved V gene where checked; the cause of the rest is unknown. The table for this sample lists about 16,000 clones; about 86% of them were counted only once. 4.5% to 7% of the sample is in the top ten clones. The sequenced sample consisted of ileal tissue. These receptors were collected from an adult with Crohn's disease.

The J gene is TRBJ2-5, the V gene TRBV11-2; 10 nucleotides line up with TRBD2. This CDR3 region has 16 residues. V shed 7 bases, J shed 2 bases, and the junction held 10 bases outside the gene matches. Germline V CDR1 and CDR2: SGHAT, FQNNGV. CDR3 sequence: CASTPGSGREQETQYF. CDR3 DNA sequence: TGTGCCAGCACACCCGGGAGCGGGAGGGAACAAGAGACCCAGTACTTC.

The chain carries TRBV5-1 and TRBJ2-7; tentatively, D is TRBD1 (7 bases). The CDR3 runs to 14 residues. Germline assignment: CDR1 SGHRS and CDR2 YFSETQ. Trimming removed 0 bases at V and 6 bases at J, with 13 bases between. The CDR3: CASSLAGGTGEQYF. For the CDR3, the DNA is TGCGCCAGCAGCTTGGCAGGGGGGACGGGCGAGCAGTACTTC.

The chain is built from TRBV27 and TRBJ2-1; tentative D call: TRBD2 (5 bases). The CDR3 consists of 14 residues. Germline V gene data show CDR1 as MNHEY and CDR2 as SMNVEV (reference sequence). Trimming removed 3 bases from V and 6 bases from J, with 12 bases in between. DNA for the CDR3: TGTGCCAGCAGTTTGGTGTCTAGCAGCAATGAGCAGTTCTTC. Encoded protein: CASSLVSSSNEQFF.

The gene calls are TRBV4-2 and TRBJ2-1; 9 bases line up with TRBD2. The ends lost 0 bases at V and 5 bases at J; junction bases unmatched: 8. The CDR3 is made up of 17 amino acids. The germline V gene encodes CDR1 LGHNA and CDR2 YNFKEQ. The CDR3 region has the DNA TGTGCCAGCAGCCAAGATGGGGCTAGCGGGATCCACAATGAGCAGTTCTTC. Translation: CASSQDGASGIHNEQFF.

In its sample, this clone was seen once. This chain joins TRBV18 and TRBJ2-7; TRBD2 aligns across 10 bases. The CDR3 runs 15 residues. Looked up from germline, CDR1 is KGHSH and CDR2 is LQKENI. With 5 bases clipped from V and 1 base from J, the junction kept 5 bases outside the gene matches. CDR3 residues: CASSSGTSASYEQYF. As DNA, the CDR3 is TGTGCCAGCTCATCCGGGACTAGCGCTTCCTACGAGCAGTACTTC.

This chain connects TRBV9 to TRBJ2-3; D is undetermined. The V gene lost 6 bases and the J gene lost 1 base, with 24 bases spanning the gap. Germline CDR1 and CDR2: SGDLS and YYNGEE. The CDR3 has 18 residues. The CDR3 loop is CASISGPLYVQGTDTQYF. For the CDR3, the DNA is TGTGCCAGCATCTCAGGCCCTTTGTATGTCCAGGGCACAGATACGCAGTATTTT.

The chain uses TRBV5-1 and TRBJ1-1; D call uncertain. The CDR3 runs to 14 residues. V lost 1 base to trimming and J lost 1 base, with 8 bases between them. CDR1 and CDR2 (germline): SGHRS, YFSETQ. The CDR3 loop is CASSLNSQNTEAFF. The DNA of the CDR3 is TGCGCCAGCAGCTTGAACAGTCAGAACACTGAAGCTTTCTTT.

This clone was seen a handful of times. This rearrangement joins TRBV4-2 to TRBJ2-7; TRBD2 aligns across 8 bases. The CDR3 has 16 amino acids. CDR1 and CDR2 from the germline V gene are LGHNA and YNFKEQ. Trimming took 3 bases from V and 0 from J; bases not matched to a gene: 7. For the CDR3, the DNA is TGTGCCAGCAGCCATGACCCCGGGACTAGCTCCTACGAGCAGTACTTC. Encoded protein: CASSHDPGTSSYEQYF.

This rearrangement joins TRBV5-1 to TRBJ2-1; D gene unclear. This CDR3 has 13 residues. The germline V gene has CDR1 SGHRS and CDR2 YFSETQ. V was pared by 3 bases and J by 6 bases, with 10 bases between. CDR3 sequence (DNA): TGCGCCAGCAGCTCGCCAGCGCCCAATGAGCAGTTCTTC. This codes for CASSSPAPNEQFF.

The chain carries TRBV11-3 and TRBJ1-1, with 7 bases lining up with TRBD1. In germline, CDR1 is SGHNT, CDR2 YENEEA. The CDR3 spans 12 residues. Unmatched junction bases numbered 1, after V lost 5 bases and J lost 4 bases. Here the CDR3 reads CASSPGGTEAFF. The CDR3 nucleotides are TGTGCCAGCAGCCCAGGGGGCACTGAAGCTTTCTTT.

The J gene is TRBJ2-7, the V gene TRBV11-3; 9 bases line up with TRBD2. The CDR3 has 17 residues. The V gene end was trimmed by 3 bases and the J gene end by 5 bases; junction bases not matched to a gene: 14. Germline lookup yields CDR1 SGHNT and CDR2 YENEEA. The CDR3 protein is CASSFRLAVVGPHEQYF. CDR3 DNA: TGTGCCAGCAGCTTCCGACTAGCGGTAGTCGGTCCGCACGAGCAGTACTTC.

The chain couples TRBV6-1 to TRBJ2-7, with 10 nucleotides matching TRBD1. With V trimmed by 1 base and J by 1 base, 1 base remained unmatched. Germline-derived CDR1 and CDR2 are MNHNS and SASEGT. The CDR3 covers 15 residues. CDR3 sequence (DNA): TGTGCCAGCAGTGAAGAGGGACAGGGGTCCTACGAGCAGTACTTC. Translated, it gives CASSEEGQGSYEQYF.

The chain has TRBV6-6 and TRBJ2-7; 8 bases fit TRBD1. This CDR3 is 14 amino acids long. The V and J ends lost 6 bases and 2 bases, in that order; junction bases with no gene match: 6. Germline V gene data show CDR1 as MNHNY and CDR2 as SVGAGI (reference sequence). CDR3 DNA sequence: TGTGCCAGCAGCGGACAGGGAACCCCCTACGAGCAGTACTTC. Translated, it gives CASSGQGTPYEQYF.

The gene calls are TRBV5-4 and TRBJ1-1, with unresolved D. The CDR3 spans 13 residues. Trimming removed 0 bases at V and 1 base at J, with 4 bases between. Germline V gives CDR1 SGHNT, CDR2 YYREEE (reference sequence). The CDR3 is CASSLGGNTEAFF. The DNA for the CDR3 is TGTGCCAGCAGCTTGGGAGGGAACACTGAAGCTTTCTTT.

This chain connects TRBV25-1 to TRBJ2-3, with TRBD1 identical over 8 bases. This CDR3 contains 15 residues. The germline V gene has CDR1 MGHDK and CDR2 SYGVNS. Trimming at V came to 0 bases and at J to 5 bases, leaving 4 bases not matched to a gene. CDR3 amino acids: CASSEYRDRGDTQYF. The CDR3 nucleotides are TGTGCCAGCAGTGAATATCGCGACAGGGGAGATACGCAGTATTTT.

This sequence joins TRBV4-1 and TRBJ1-5; no clear D gene. The V end lost 0 bases, the J end lost 6 bases, and 12 bases lay between the germline ends. CDR1 and CDR2 (germline): MGHRA, YSYEKL. CDR3 length: 15 residues. In DNA form, the CDR3 reads TGCGCCAGCAGCCAAGATATGGCGGCGGCTCAGCCCCAGCATTTT. Its translation is CASSQDMAAAQPQHF.

This chain uses TRBV18 with TRBJ2-1; weak D call: TRBD2 (5 bases). Looked up from germline, CDR1 is KGHSH and CDR2 is LQKENI. V lost 3 bases and J 5 bases, leaving 8 bases between the germline ends. This CDR3 region has 13 residues. The CDR3 DNA sequence: TGTGCCAGCTCACCCCCGGGAAACAATGAGCAGTTCTTC. Translation gives CASSPPGNNEQFF.